A single sample gave rise to the 15 T cell receptor beta chains below, sequenced in a study of spatial heterogeneity in lung cancer. TCRdb processed the 5' RACE reads anew with MiXCR; each CDR3 protein has one entry. Here the sample spans 40,000 to 55,000 distinct CDR3 sequences, around 7.1% being singletons. Time point meaning: sample taken at primary tumor resection. Unsorted tumor, nontumor lung tissue or cryopreserved PBMC supplied the whole RNA. Sample: PBMCs, taken at surgery. These receptors originate from a female donor with early-stage non-small cell lung cancer.

This clonotype was seen at least ten times. The chain couples TRBV20-1 to TRBJ1-1; no clear D. Trimming took off 3 bases at V and 0 bases at J, with 11 bases between the two ends. The CDR3 is 14 residues long. Germline CDR1 is DFQATT and CDR2 is SNEGSKA (reference sequence). CDR3: CSASRRRVNTEAFF. The CDR3 region has the DNA TGCAGTGCTAGTAGAAGGAGGGTGAACACTGAAGCTTTCTTT.

This clonotype occurred many times. The rearrangement links TRBV12-3 or TRBV12-4 to TRBJ2-7; 7 nucleotides match TRBD1. The junction had 9 bases not matched to a gene; V was cut back by 6 bases and J by 4 bases. The CDR3 runs 14 residues. CDR3 DNA sequence: TGTGCCAGCAGCCCTACAACAGGGGCATACGAGCAGTACTTC. Protein product: CASSPTTGAYEQYF.

This clonotype was detected many times. The chain carries TRBV4-2 and TRBJ1-4; D not resolved. In germline, CDR1 is LGHNA, CDR2 YNFKEQ. V was pared by 0 bases and J by 4 bases, with 9 bases between. The CDR3 loop spans 15 amino acids. The CDR3 DNA follows: TGTGCCAGCAGCCAAGACGGTAGATTTAATGAAAAACTGTTTTTT. It specifies CASSQDGRFNEKLFF.

The CDR3 reads CASRQNEPSSTDTQYF. The CDR3 nucleotides read TGCGCCAGCAGACAAAATGAGCCGTCTAGCACAGATACGCAGTATTTT. This chain connects TRBV4-3 to TRBJ2-3; D not certain. The CDR3 contains 16 residues. Looked up from germline, CDR1 is LGHNA and CDR2 is YSLEER. Trimming removed 6 bases at V and 0 bases at J, with 16 bases between.

This clonotype was counted at least ten times. The V and J genes are TRBV6-6 and TRBJ1-2, with a weak D call TRBD1 (5 bases). Deletions cut 7 bases from V and 6 bases from J, with 21 bases between. Germline V gene lookup returns CDR1 MNHNY and CDR2 SVGAGI (reference sequence). This CDR3 contains 15 residues. In DNA, the CDR3 is TGTGCCAGCACCCCCTCTTGGGGGACGATAAATGGCTACACCTTC. It codes for CASTPSWGTINGYTF.

The V call is TRBV6-6, the J call TRBJ1-2; TRBD1 matches 9 bases. This CDR3 has 13 amino acids. The germline V gene encodes CDR1 MNHNY and CDR2 SVGAGI (reference sequence). The V gene end was trimmed by 5 bases and the J gene end by 4 bases; junction bases not matched to a gene: 2. The CDR3 protein is CASSPDRGYGYTF. CDR3 nucleotides: TGTGCCAGCAGTCCGGACAGGGGCTATGGCTACACCTTC.

This chain connects TRBV11-2 to TRBJ1-2, with unresolved D. The CDR3 sequence is 13 residues long. CDR1 is SGHAT, CDR2 FQNNGV, per germline. The V and J ends lost 5 bases and 4 bases respectively, with 11 bases between them. For the CDR3, the DNA is TGTGCCAGCAGCCTTCAAGTTGCCTATGGCTACACCTTC. Protein sequence: CASSLQVAYGYTF.

Only a few counts were recorded for this clonotype. This chain connects TRBV28 to TRBJ1-4; 10 nucleotides line up with TRBD1. J lost 8 bases, V lost 6 bases, and 6 bases had no gene match. The CDR3 contains 14 residues. From germline, CDR1 is MDHEN and CDR2 SYDVKM. CDR3 sequence (DNA): TGTGCCAGCAGGCTGACAGGGGGCCGGGAAAAACTGTTTTTT. Its translation: CASRLTGGREKLFF.

This clonotype came up a few times. The V gene is TRBV29-1, the J gene TRBJ1-1, with D hard to call. The CDR3 covers 11 residues. Per germline, CDR1 SQVTM and CDR2 ANQGSEA. Trimming stripped 4 bases from V and 2 bases from J, with 5 bases between. The CDR3 DNA reads TGCAGCGTTGGGGAAAACACTGAAGCTTTCTTT. Amino acid sequence: CSVGENTEAFF. Together with reference TRBV29-1 and TRBJ1-1, the CDR3 gives the full variable domain: SAVISQKPSRDICQRGTSLTIQCQVDSQVTMMFWYRQQPGQSLTLIATANQGSEATYESGFVIDKFPISRPNLTFSTLTVSNMSPEDSSIYLCSVGENTEAFFGQGTRLTVV.

This clonotype was observed many times. The chain joins TRBV6-5 to TRBJ2-7; 9 bases match TRBD2. V lost 10 bases to trimming and J lost 4 bases; unmatched junction nucleotides: 11. The CDR3 covers 14 residues. Germline V gene sequence: CDR1 MNHEY, CDR2 SVGAGI. The CDR3 bases are TGTGCCACCTCCTTGGTAGCGGGAGTATACGAGCAGTACTTC. This translates into CATSLVAGVYEQYF.

In its sample, this clonotype was seen many times. The chain combines TRBV7-6 with TRBJ2-3; no definite D call. From germline, CDR1 is SGHVS and CDR2 FNYEAQ. Trimming cost V 5 bases and J 0 bases, with 6 bases left between them. The CDR3 consists of 13 residues. The CDR3 is CASSLHSTDTQYF. The CDR3 nucleotides are TGTGCCAGCAGCCTACATAGCACAGATACGCAGTATTTT.

This chain joins TRBV7-8 and TRBJ2-3; TRBD1 matches 8 bases. The CDR3 runs to 15 residues. In germline, CDR1 is SGHVS, CDR2 FQNEAQ. Losses at the gene ends were 5 bases for V and 2 bases for J; bases not matched to a gene: 6. The CDR3 protein is CASSPGTGDTDTQYF. The CDR3 region has the DNA TGTGCCAGCAGCCCCGGGACAGGAGACACAGATACGCAGTATTTT.

V and J are TRBV19 and TRBJ2-1; TRBD2 agrees at 10 bases. The CDR3 runs to 15 residues. The trim removed 1 base at V and 5 bases at J, leaving 2 bases unmatched. Germline CDR1 reads LNHDA; CDR2 reads SQIVND (reference sequence). The CDR3 region is CASSIVLAGNNEQFF. CDR3 bases: TGTGCCAGTAGTATAGTACTAGCGGGGAACAATGAGCAGTTCTTC.

This clonotype was found many times. The chain has TRBV3-1 and TRBJ2-3; 16 bases fit TRBD2. The V gene's germline CDR1 is LGHDT and CDR2 YNNKEL (reference sequence). V trimming: 4 bases; J trimming: 6 bases; junction bases outside the gene matches: 10. CDR3 length: 18 amino acids. CDR3 sequence reads: CASSPSPGLAGGPDTQYF. The CDR3 bases are TGTGCCAGCAGCCCTTCGCCGGGACTAGCGGGGGGGCCGGATACGCAGTATTTT.

This chain connects TRBV20-1 to TRBJ2-5; the match to TRBD1 covers 8 bases. With 5 bases clipped from V and 0 bases from J, the junction kept 2 bases outside the gene matches. CDR3 length: 13 residues. Germline CDR1 DFQATT, CDR2 SNEGSKA (reference sequence). CDR3 bases: TGCAGTGCTCTGGACAGGGACCAAGAGACCCAGTACTTC. Amino acid sequence: CSALDRDQETQYF.